Each of the 11 T cell receptor beta chains below was sequenced from the same sample in a study of T cell repertoires in cytomegalovirus infection. The antigens these receptors bind are not known. TCRdb itself ran the reads through MiXCR, one entry per CDR3 protein. The data hold roughly 920,000 distinct CDR3 sequences, with around 29% observed a single time. The input for sequencing was cultured CD8+ T cells from PBMCs, taken from culture after CMV antigen stimulation. These receptor sequences come from a human donor in good health (CMV status not recorded). Some clones in this sample may be carry-over from other donors' samples.

This clonotype was detected only a few times. The chain is built from TRBV15 and TRBJ2-7; tentative D call: TRBD1 (5 bases). CDR1 is LNHNV and CDR2 is YYDKDF in the germline V gene (reference sequence). The CDR3 has 17 amino acids. V lost 0 bases, J lost 6 bases, and 21 bases lay in between. CDR3 nucleotide sequence: TGTGCCACCAGCAGAGACGCCGGCGGACATTTCCTAGGCGAGCAGTACTTC. This translates into CATSRDAGGHFLGEQYF.

The chain has TRBV6-1 and TRBJ1-1; TRBD1 is a possible D gene (6 bases). The CDR3 is made up of 18 amino acids. Germline V CDR1 and CDR2: MNHNS, SASEGT. Trimming pared 2 bases from V and 0 bases from J, leaving 19 bases between. CDR3 region: CASSERGGHLYLNTEAFF. As DNA, the CDR3 is TGTGCCAGCAGTGAACGAGGGGGGCACCTTTACTTGAACACTGAAGCTTTCTTT.

This clonotype was seen only once. One end of the junction varies from germline; a read error may be responsible. CDR3 sequence reads: CASRFGQGYYYDYAF. CDR3 DNA: TGTGCCAGCAGGTTTGGACAGGGTTATTACTATGACTACGCCTTC. The chain carries TRBV7-2 and TRBJ1-2; 8 bases are a match to TRBD1. CDR1 is SGHTA and CDR2 is FQGNSA in the germline V gene. The CDR3 covers 15 residues.

This clonotype has just a few counts. This sequence joins TRBV7-9 and TRBJ2-1, with D possibly being TRBD2 (7 bases). The germline CDR1 and CDR2 sequences are SEHNR and FQNEAQ (reference sequence). V lost 4 bases and J lost 7, with 14 bases in between. The CDR3 has 14 amino acids. In DNA form, the CDR3 reads TGTGCCAGCAGCTGGGCGGGGGCACGGAATGAGCAGTTCTTC. Translated, it gives CASSWAGARNEQFF.

This clonotype was counted only a few times. This sequence joins TRBV7-6 and TRBJ1-5; D is possibly TRBD1 (6 bases). This CDR3 has 15 residues. Germline V gives CDR1 SGHVS, CDR2 FNYEAQ. Trimming took 2 bases from V and 0 from J, leaving 8 bases between them. CDR3: CASSLQGFSNQPQHF. The CDR3 DNA reads TGTGCCAGCAGCTTACAGGGGTTTAGCAATCAGCCCCAGCATTTT.

This clonotype occurred many times. The V gene is TRBV7-2, the J gene TRBJ1-5; TRBD1 agrees at 9 bases. Germline trimming cut 5 bases from V and 0 bases from J; bases unmatched to any gene: 5. CDR1 is SGHTA, CDR2 FQGNSA, per germline. The CDR3 contains 16 residues. The chain's CDR3 is CASSKQGADSNQPQHF. The CDR3 bases are TGTGCCAGCAGCAAACAGGGGGCTGATAGCAATCAGCCCCAGCATTTT.

This clonotype was observed a handful of times. The CDR3 region has the DNA TGTGCCAACCGGGCATCCTATAATTCACCCCTCCACTTT. Residues: CANRASYNSPLHF. The rearrangement uses TRBV2 and TRBJ1-6; no clear D. This CDR3 comprises 13 residues. Germline values: CDR1 SNHLY, CDR2 FYNNEI. Between the trimmed V and J ends, which lost 10 bases and 1 base, there was a span of 8 bases.

This sequence joins TRBV12-3 or TRBV12-4 and TRBJ1-5; no definite D call. Trimming stripped 3 bases from V and 15 bases from J, with 18 bases between. CDR3 length: 13 amino acids. DNA for the CDR3: TGTGCCAGCAGTTTTTCCACAGTCGCCGAGAGGCATTTT. It is translated as CASSFSTVAERHF.

This clonotype was observed a few times. This chain connects TRBV7-6 to TRBJ1-1; a possible D gene is TRBD1 (5 bases). The CDR3 is 11 residues long. Germline assignment: CDR1 SGHVS and CDR2 FNYEAQ. V lost 10 bases to trimming and J lost 8 bases, with 14 bases between them. The CDR3, as DNA: TGTGCCATCTTGGACATCCCCGAAGCTTTCTTT. Translation: CAILDIPEAFF.

This clonotype was recorded a few times. The chain joins TRBV2 to TRBJ1-2; D is undetermined. The CDR3 length is 12 residues. Germline V gives CDR1 SNHLY, CDR2 FYNNEI. The germline V and J ends were trimmed by 8 bases and 7 bases, with 14 bases remaining between them. In nucleotides, the CDR3 is TGTGCCAGCTGGAGAAGGTATCCTGGCTACACCTTC. Its translation is CASWRRYPGYTF.

Of note for this clonotype: Possible read error: a much larger clone is one base away. The J gene is TRBJ1-1, the V gene TRBV7-2, with D possibly being TRBD1 (5 bases). This CDR3 region has 12 residues. Trimming left V 3 bases short and J 10 bases short, with 12 bases between. Germline assignment: CDR1 SGHTA and CDR2 FQGNSA. This chain's CDR3 is CASSLWGGGAFF. CDR3 DNA sequence: TGTGCCAGCAGCTTGTGGGGTGGGGGAGCTTTCTTT.